Each of the 27 T cell receptor beta chains below was sequenced from the same sample in a study of blood T cells in healthy people across ages. Next came a second PCR, run for about 7 to 12 cycles, which used a sample-barcoded 5' primer along with a J-beta primer mix. MiXCR, run by TCRdb on the 5' RACE reads, gives a single entry per CDR3 protein. Of about 1.8 million distinct CDR3 sequences detected, less than 50% appear once; the ten largest clones hold less than 2.5%. The sequencing sample was made of blood. The receptors were sampled from a woman aged 40 to 50 in good health.

This clonotype was seen ten or more times. This chain links TRBV6-6 with TRBJ1-2; possibly TRBD1 for D (6 bases). The V end was cut by 7 bases, the J end by 6 bases, with 12 bases between. Germline V lookup: CDR1 MNHNY, CDR2 SVGAGI (reference sequence). The CDR3 is made up of 12 amino acids. CDR3 sequence: CASKGDTHGYTF. The CDR3 nucleotides read TGTGCCAGCAAGGGGGACACTCATGGCTACACCTTC.

This clonotype was picked up one time. This chain uses TRBV4-3 with TRBJ2-1; D ambiguous. The closer fit of TRBJ2-7 to the DNA end suggests the J call may be wrong. Germline V gene data show CDR1 as LGHNA and CDR2 as YSLEER. CDR3 length: 15 amino acids. CDR3 coding DNA: TGCGCCAGCAGCCAAGATGGATACAGTTACAATGAGCAGTACTTC. It yields the protein CASSQDGYSYNEQYF.

This clonotype has only a few counts. The chain recombines TRBV13 with TRBJ2-6, with 7 bases aligning to TRBD1. The CDR3 extends over 17 amino acids. Germline V gene data show CDR1 as PRHDT and CDR2 as FYEKMQ (reference sequence). The junction had 5 bases not matched to a gene; V was cut back by 3 bases and J by 0 bases. CDR3 in amino acids: CASSFSQGSSGANVLTF. CDR3 sequence (DNA): TGTGCCAGCAGCTTTTCACAGGGGTCCTCTGGGGCCAACGTCCTGACTTTC.

The genes are TRBV3-1 and TRBJ1-2, with D perhaps TRBD1 (5 bases). CDR1 and CDR2 (germline): LGHDT, YNNKEL (reference sequence). The germline V and J ends were trimmed by 1 base and 4 bases, with 13 bases remaining between them. The length of the CDR3 is 15 residues. Here the CDR3 reads CASSQVNRMGYGYTF. CDR3 sequence (DNA): TGTGCCAGCAGCCAAGTGAACAGGATGGGCTATGGCTACACCTTC. The complete variable domain, with remaining parts taken from reference TRBV3-1 and TRBJ1-2, reads DTAVSQTPKYLVTQMGNDKSIKCEQNLGHDTMYWYKQDSKKFLKIMFSYNNKELIINETVPNRFSPKSPDKAHLNLHINSLELGDSAVYFCASSQVNRMGYGYTFGSGTRLTVV.

J is TRBJ2-1 and V is TRBV20-1; D uncertain. The germline V and J ends were trimmed by 3 bases and 9 bases, with 9 bases remaining between them. The germline CDR1 and CDR2 sequences are DFQATT and SNEGSKA (reference sequence). The CDR3 has 11 amino acids. CDR3 coding DNA: TGCAGTGCTAGGGCCAGAACTGAGCAGTTCTTC. This gives the protein CSARARTEQFF.

V is TRBV13 and J is TRBJ1-1, with D possibly TRBD1 on 5 matching bases. This CDR3 region has 15 residues. V was pared by 5 bases and J by 5 bases, with 18 bases between. Per the germline V gene, CDR1 is PRHDT and CDR2 is FYEKMQ (reference sequence). The CDR3 DNA reads as TGTGCCAGCAGCCCACGGGGGGAGCCACGGACTGAAGCTTTCTTT. Translated: CASSPRGEPRTEAFF.

At least ten counts were recorded for this clonotype. The chain links TRBV3-1 to TRBJ2-6; D is uncertain. Germline V gives CDR1 LGHDT, CDR2 YNNKEL (reference sequence). V was shortened by 1 base and J by 0 bases, with 7 bases between the two germline ends. The CDR3 sequence is 16 residues long. The CDR3 sequence is CASSQGETSGANVLTF. The CDR3 nucleotides read TGTGCCAGCAGCCAAGGCGAGACCTCTGGGGCCAACGTCCTGACTTTC.

The chain couples TRBV7-8 to TRBJ2-3; a possible D gene is TRBD2 (6 bases). The CDR3 loop spans 16 amino acids. With 1 base removed from V and 2 bases from J, the gap between germline ends came to 13 bases. The germline V gene has CDR1 SGHVS and CDR2 FQNEAQ. The CDR3 nucleotides read TGTGCCAGCAGCTTAGAAGCGGGCTATGTCACAGATACGCAGTATTTT. Translated, it gives CASSLEAGYVTDTQYF.

Only a few counts were recorded for this clonotype. The chain is built from TRBV12-3 or TRBV12-4 and TRBJ2-6, with D tentatively TRBD1 (6 bases). The CDR3 runs 15 residues. V lost 5 bases, J lost 5 bases, and 13 bases lay in between. CDR3 region: CASSPNRARANVLTF. The DNA of the CDR3 is TGTGCCAGCAGTCCCAACAGGGCCCGGGCCAACGTCCTGACTTTC.

The chain is built from TRBV25-1 and TRBJ1-1; D remains ambiguous. The CDR3 contains 14 residues. With 4 bases removed from V and 4 bases from J, the gap between germline ends came to 13 bases. Germline V gene lookup returns CDR1 MGHDK and CDR2 SYGVNS. CDR3: CASSGREVGTEAFF. The CDR3 coding sequence is TGTGCCAGCAGTGGACGGGAGGTAGGCACTGAAGCTTTCTTT.

The rearrangement uses TRBV6-6 and TRBJ2-7; D unclear. In germline, CDR1 is MNHNY, CDR2 SVGAGI (reference sequence). V was shortened by 6 bases and J by 3 bases, with 9 bases between the two germline ends. CDR3 length: 12 amino acids. The CDR3 DNA sequence: TGTGCCAGCAGACTACGAAACTACGAGCAGTACTTC. It is translated as CASRLRNYEQYF.

The chain has TRBV27 and TRBJ2-3, with TRBD2 matching 13 bases. The germline CDR1 and CDR2 sequences are MNHEY and SMNVEV (reference sequence). With 6 bases clipped from V and 4 bases from J, the junction kept 4 bases outside the gene matches. The CDR3 spans 15 residues. The CDR3 reads CASSGTSGDPDTQYF. Here the CDR3 DNA reads TGTGCCAGCAGCGGGACTAGCGGGGATCCAGATACGCAGTATTTT.

A few counts support this clonotype. V usage is TRBV5-1 and J usage is TRBJ2-1; either TRBD1 or TRBD2 may supply D (5 bases each). The CDR3 extends over 14 amino acids. V was cut by 4 bases and J by 9 bases, with 17 bases left in between. Germline V lookup: CDR1 SGHRS, CDR2 YFSETQ. The CDR3 DNA follows: TGCGCCAGCAGCGTGAAGAGGGGATCGAGTGAGCAGTTCTTC. The encoded protein is CASSVKRGSSEQFF.

There are a few counts of this clonotype. The rearrangement joins TRBV7-2 to TRBJ2-3; D is possibly TRBD1 (7 bases). The length of the CDR3 is 16 residues. Trimming took 5 bases from V and 0 from J, leaving 15 bases between them. Germline V lookup: CDR1 SGHTA, CDR2 FQGNSA. The CDR3 DNA follows: TGTGCCAGCAGCCTAGGAGGGACAGCTAGCACAGATACGCAGTATTTT. It codes for CASSLGGTASTDTQYF.

This clonotype came up a few times. This chain connects TRBV29-1 to TRBJ1-1; D ambiguous. The ends were cut back, 1 base at V and 8 bases at J, with 14 bases in the middle. Germline V gene sequence: CDR1 SQVTM, CDR2 ANQGSEA. The CDR3 has 13 amino acids. CDR3 sequence reads: CSVEGPTFREAFF. The CDR3 DNA reads as TGCAGCGTTGAAGGACCGACTTTTCGGGAAGCTTTCTTT.

This clonotype was observed a handful of times. The chain has TRBV7-2 and TRBJ2-4; D gene uncertain. Matching the DNA end better, TRBJ2-7 makes the J call doubtful. The CDR3 length is 12 residues. CDR1 SGHTA and CDR2 FQGNSA come from the germline V gene. The CDR3 region is CASSFTIYEQYF. The DNA of the CDR3 is TGTGCCAGCAGCTTCACCATCTACGAGCAGTACTTC.

This clonotype was recorded a few times. The V and J genes are TRBV7-8 and TRBJ2-3; 8 positions agree with TRBD1. Germline-derived CDR1 and CDR2 are SGHVS and FQNEAQ. The CDR3 is 17 residues long. The J segment lost 0 bases and the V segment lost 4 bases, leaving 9 bases of the junction unmatched. The CDR3 protein is CASSYGQGSPSTDTQYF. The CDR3 DNA sequence: TGTGCCAGCAGCTATGGACAGGGAAGTCCTAGCACAGATACGCAGTATTTT.

This clonotype was counted a single time. One end of the junction varies from germline; a read error may be responsible. The gene calls are TRBV4-3 and TRBJ1-1; D is undetermined. The germline V gene has CDR1 LGHNA and CDR2 YSLEER. The CDR3 is made up of 13 amino acids. The CDR3 coding sequence is TGCGCCAGCAGCCAAGATTTGAAGACTGAAGCTTTCTTT. Protein sequence: CASSQDLKTEAFF.

The CDR3 region has the DNA TGTGCCATCAGTCCGTCAGGCGGGGGACGGAATGAGCAGTTCTTC. As protein: CAISPSGGGRNEQFF. This rearrangement joins TRBV10-3 to TRBJ2-1; 7 bases fit TRBD2. Trimming cost V 5 bases and J 7 bases; bases outside gene matches: 11. The CDR3 contains 15 residues. Germline-derived CDR1 and CDR2 are ENHRY and SYGVKD.

This chain connects TRBV4-1 to TRBJ1-1, with D unclear. The length of the CDR3 is 16 residues. The V and J ends lost 2 bases and 0 bases respectively, with 13 bases between them. The V gene's germline CDR1 is MGHRA and CDR2 YSYEKL. The DNA of the CDR3 is TGCGCCAGCAGCCAACTTGGACGGAACATGAACACTGAAGCTTTCTTT. Translating it yields CASSQLGRNMNTEAFF.

The rearrangement uses TRBV27 and TRBJ2-1, with 9 bases aligning to TRBD2. V dropped 4 bases and J dropped 13; count of bases not matched to a gene: 14. Germline assignment: CDR1 MNHEY and CDR2 SMNVEV (reference sequence). The length of the CDR3 is 15 residues. Here the CDR3 DNA reads TGTGCCAGCAGTTATCGAGCGGGGGGACAAGAGACCCAGTTCTTC. Its translation: CASSYRAGGQETQFF.

This clonotype has just a few counts. The rearrangement joins TRBV7-2 to TRBJ2-4, with D possibly matching TRBD2 (7 bases). The CDR3 is 15 amino acids. The V gene's germline CDR1 is SGHTA and CDR2 FQGNSA. Between the trimmed V and J ends, which lost 5 bases and 8 bases, there was a span of 19 bases. Here the CDR3 reads CASSLGGAQRDIQYF. The CDR3 DNA reads as TGTGCCAGCAGCCTTGGGGGGGCACAAAGGGACATTCAGTACTTC.

The genes are TRBV20-1 and TRBJ2-3; TRBD2 might be the D (6 bases). The V gene lost 4 bases and the J gene lost 6 bases, with 17 bases spanning the gap. The germline CDR1 and CDR2 sequences are DFQATT and SNEGSKA (reference sequence). This CDR3 comprises 14 residues. The CDR3 region is CSAKPLTSVDTQYF. The CDR3 DNA reads TGCAGTGCTAAGCCCCTGACTAGTGTGGATACGCAGTATTTT.

The chain links TRBV27 to TRBJ2-3, with D unresolved. CDR3 length equals 13 residues. V lost 6 bases and J 5 bases, leaving 12 bases between the germline ends. Germline V CDR1 and CDR2: MNHEY, SMNVEV (reference sequence). CDR3 sequence (DNA): TGTGCCAGCAGCGACACGGTACAAGATACGCAGTATTTT. Translating it yields CASSDTVQDTQYF.

This clonotype was found a few times. This sequence joins TRBV9 and TRBJ2-3; tentative D call: TRBD2 (6 bases). With 0 bases removed from V and 5 bases from J, the gap between germline ends came to 13 bases. Germline V gives CDR1 SGDLS, CDR2 YYNGEE. The CDR3 loop spans 15 amino acids. The chain's CDR3 is CASSVGTTKQDTQYF. CDR3 nucleotides: TGTGCCAGCAGCGTAGGGACTACAAAACAAGATACGCAGTATTTT.

The CDR3 bases are TGTGCCAGCTCATTTCCAGCAGGGATGCAAGAGACCCAGTACTTC. It specifies CASSFPAGMQETQYF. The genes are TRBV18 and TRBJ2-5, with D perhaps TRBD1 (5 bases). From germline, CDR1 is KGHSH and CDR2 LQKENI. Trimming stripped 5 bases from V and 2 bases from J, with 15 bases between. The CDR3 consists of 15 residues.

V is TRBV21-1 and J is TRBJ2-6; the table calls TRBD1, which could not be checked here. TRBV21-1 is a pseudogene segment. The CDR3 has 19 amino acids. For the CDR3, the DNA is TGTGCCAGCAGTTATAAGGGGGGCTTTAAGCGCTCTGGGGCCAACGTCCTGACTTTC. It is translated as CASSYKGGFKRSGANVLTF.